Listed here are 32 T cell receptor beta chains from one sample, sequenced in a study of blood T cell repertoires in COVID-19. This table comes from immunoSEQ multiplex PCR, and its TCRdb copy is limited to in-frame clones, with some not included. This sample has more than 350,000 clones, with about 86% found just once. Sequencing was done on a sample of PBMCs or T cells enriched from blood (not recorded which). The receptors originated from a woman aged 50 to 60 who had recovered from COVID-19.

This chain links TRBV19 with TRBJ2-3, with 7 bases matching TRBD1. CDR1 LNHDA and CDR2 SQIVND come from the germline V gene (reference sequence). V lost 5 bases, J lost 4 bases, and 15 bases stayed unmatched. This CDR3 has 17 residues. The CDR3 reads CASSPGPGTADPDTQYF. DNA for the CDR3: TGTGCCAGTAGTCCGGGCCCCGGGACAGCTGACCCAGATACGCAGTATTTT.

Only a few counts were recorded for this clone. Here the CDR3 reads CASSQDPSSTGNTIYF. The CDR3 DNA reads as TGCGCCAGCAGCCAAGACCCCAGTTCGACTGGAAACACCATATATTTT. This chain connects TRBV4-1 to TRBJ1-3; no definite D call. The length of the CDR3 is 16 residues. V was shortened by 0 bases and J by 2 bases, with 11 bases between the two germline ends. Germline CDR1 reads MGHRA; CDR2 reads YSYEKL.

This chain uses TRBV13 with TRBJ1-2, with 8 bases identical to TRBD1. The CDR3 runs to 18 residues. Germline lookup yields CDR1 PRHDT and CDR2 FYEKMQ (reference sequence). The J segment lost 4 bases and the V segment lost 2 bases, leaving 15 bases of the junction unmatched. Written as DNA, the CDR3 is TGTGCCAGCAGCTTACGGACAGGCCTGACAGGGGAAACCTATGGCTACACCTTC. Amino acid sequence: CASSLRTGLTGETYGYTF.

The chain uses TRBV7-9 and TRBJ2-3; tentatively, D is TRBD1 (5 bases). Germline lookup yields CDR1 SEHNR and CDR2 FQNEAQ (reference sequence). This CDR3 contains 15 residues. Trimming pared 0 bases from V and 3 bases from J, leaving 10 bases between. The CDR3 loop reads CASSLARGTTDTQYF. The DNA for the CDR3 is TGTGCCAGCAGCTTAGCTAGGGGTACTACAGATACGCAGTATTTT.

This chain joins TRBV3-1 (or the pseudogene TRBV3-2) and TRBJ1-5; a possible D gene is TRBD1 (6 bases). CDR1 and CDR2 (germline): LGHDT, YNNKEL (reference sequence). V was clipped by 2 bases and J by 2 bases, with 16 bases between them. The length of the CDR3 is 17 residues. This chain's CDR3 is CASSQSARDTGNQPQHF. CDR3 DNA: TGTGCCAGCAGCCAATCGGCTAGGGACACAGGCAATCAGCCCCAGCATTTT.

The chain couples TRBV5-1 to TRBJ1-3, with 7 nucleotides matching TRBD1. The CDR3 covers 17 residues. The germline V gene has CDR1 SGHRS and CDR2 YFSETQ. The V segment lost 5 bases and the J segment 1 base; nucleotides outside the gene matches: 12. The CDR3 sequence: CASRPRDSDTSGNTIYF. In DNA, the CDR3 is TGCGCCAGCAGACCCCGGGACAGCGACACATCTGGAAACACCATATATTTT.

The chain employs TRBV5-1 and TRBJ2-1; possibly TRBD2 for D (6 bases). The V gene lost 4 bases and the J gene lost 9 bases, with 20 bases spanning the gap. This CDR3 region has 15 residues. Germline-derived CDR1 and CDR2 are SGHRS and YFSETQ. The CDR3 DNA sequence: TGCGCCAGCAGCATCCCCCGGGGGAGTTCGGGTGAGCAGTTCTTC. As protein: CASSIPRGSSGEQFF. The full variable domain, completed using reference TRBV5-1 and TRBJ2-1, is KAGVTQTPRYLIKTRGQQVTLSCSPISGHRSVSWYQQTPGQGLQFLFEYFSETQRNKGNFPGRFSGRQFSNSRSEMNVSTLELGDSALYLCASSIPRGSSGEQFFGPGTRLTVL.

This chain joins TRBV28 and TRBJ1-4; D might be TRBD1 (5 bases). The CDR3 extends over 16 amino acids. Trimming cost V 5 bases and J 3 bases, with 16 bases left between them. CDR1 is MDHEN, CDR2 SYDVKM, per germline. This CDR3 is CASSAWRGGSNEKLFF. DNA for the CDR3: TGTGCCAGCAGTGCCTGGAGGGGAGGGTCTAATGAAAAACTGTTTTTT. Full variable domain (outside the CDR3, taken from reference TRBV28 and TRBJ1-4): DVKVTQSSRYLVKRTGEKVFLECVQDMDHENMFWYRQDPGLGLRLIYFSYDVKMKEKGDIPEGYSVSREKKERFSLILESASTNQTSMYLCASSAWRGGSNEKLFFGSGTQLSVL.

This sequence joins TRBV24-1 and TRBJ2-3, with TRBD2 matching 12 bases. The CDR3 runs 16 residues. V dropped 4 bases and J dropped 7; count of bases not matched to a gene: 8. Germline V gene data show CDR1 as KGHDR and CDR2 as SFDVKD. CDR3 sequence reads: CATSDRLAGVRNTQYF. As DNA, the CDR3 is TGTGCCACCAGTGACCGACTAGCGGGGGTTCGGAATACGCAGTATTTT.

The chain couples TRBV4-1 to TRBJ1-4; 8 bases are a match to TRBD1. Germline V CDR1 and CDR2: MGHRA, YSYEKL. J lost 6 bases, V lost 3 bases, and 9 bases had no gene match. The CDR3 covers 16 residues. CDR3 sequence (DNA): TGCGCCAGCAGCCACCCGGGGGACAGGTTAGATGAAAAACTGTTTTTT. Translating it yields CASSHPGDRLDEKLFF.

The chain carries TRBV4-2 and TRBJ2-2, with D possibly TRBD2 on 6 matching bases. The CDR3 extends over 17 amino acids. CDR1 and CDR2 (germline): LGHNA, YNFKEQ. Trimming left V 4 bases short and J 4 bases short, with 19 bases between. The CDR3 reads CASSPAGRAAGTGELFF. CDR3 coding DNA: TGTGCCAGCAGCCCCGCCGGGAGAGCGGCGGGCACCGGGGAGCTGTTTTTT.

V is TRBV7-2 and J is TRBJ1-6; 9 nucleotides align to TRBD1. This CDR3 contains 15 residues. V lost 1 base and J lost 10; bases outside the gene matches: 5. The V gene's germline CDR1 is SGHTA and CDR2 FQGNSA. The CDR3 nucleotides are TGTGCCAGCAGCTTAGAGGACAGGGGCGGATCACCCCTCCACTTT. It translates to CASSLEDRGGSPLHF.

The gene calls are TRBV4-2 and TRBJ1-1; D is undetermined. CDR1 LGHNA and CDR2 YNFKEQ come from the germline V gene. Trimming took 4 bases from V and 2 from J, leaving 17 bases between them. This CDR3 is 16 amino acids long. The CDR3 loop is CASSPNTRVGNTEAFF. CDR3 coding DNA: TGTGCCAGCAGCCCAAACACGAGGGTCGGAAACACTGAAGCTTTCTTT.

The CDR3 spells CASSLDLNRGNSPLHF. The CDR3 DNA reads TGCGCCAGCAGCTTGGATTTGAACAGGGGAAATTCACCCCTCCACTTT. The gene calls are TRBV5-1 and TRBJ1-6; 7 bases fit TRBD1. Per germline, CDR1 SGHRS and CDR2 YFSETQ. J gave up 7 bases and V 0 bases, and 7 bases lay outside the gene matches. The CDR3 runs to 16 residues.

This clone has more than one count but fewer than ten. V and J are TRBV19 and TRBJ1-3; D is ambiguous. This CDR3 region has 14 residues. Per germline, CDR1 LNHDA and CDR2 SQIVND (reference sequence). The germline V and J ends were trimmed by 3 bases and 4 bases, with 10 bases remaining between them. CDR3 loop: CASSMSLQGNTIYF. For the CDR3, the DNA is TGTGCCAGTAGTATGTCGCTACAGGGAAACACCATATATTTT.

The chain joins TRBV18 to TRBJ1-1; 7 bases are a match to TRBD1. Germline V CDR1 and CDR2: KGHSH, LQKENI. J gave up 5 bases and V 2 bases, and 5 bases lay outside the gene matches. The CDR3 extends over 14 amino acids. The CDR3 region is CASSPTTGRTEAFF. The CDR3 coding sequence is TGTGCCAGCTCACCAACGACAGGGAGGACTGAAGCTTTCTTT.

The chain recombines TRBV28 with TRBJ1-2, with D unclear. Germline CDR1 reads MDHEN; CDR2 reads SYDVKM. The CDR3 sequence is 15 residues long. The ends were cut back, 2 bases at V and 8 bases at J, with 18 bases in the middle. CDR3 in DNA: TGTGCCAGCAGTTTAACAGAGGAGGGATCGGGCGGCTACACCTTC. The encoded protein is CASSLTEEGSGGYTF.

The rearrangement links TRBV3-1 (or the pseudogene TRBV3-2) to TRBJ1-1; tentative D call: TRBD1 (6 bases). The CDR3 contains 14 residues. Germline CDR1 reads LGHDT; CDR2 reads YNNKEL (reference sequence). Trimming took 4 bases from V and 0 from J, leaving 9 bases between them. The CDR3 protein is CASSPGQMNTEAFF. Here the CDR3 DNA reads TGTGCCAGCAGCCCTGGACAGATGAACACTGAAGCTTTCTTT.

V and J are TRBV27 and TRBJ2-7; 7 positions match TRBD1. Germline V gives CDR1 MNHEY, CDR2 SMNVEV (reference sequence). The CDR3 length is 14 residues. The trim removed 3 bases at V and 5 bases at J, leaving 7 bases unmatched. The CDR3 reads CASSFSRGSNEQYF. CDR3 DNA: TGTGCCAGCAGTTTTTCCAGGGGGTCGAACGAGCAGTACTTC.

The CDR3 coding sequence is TGTGCCAGCAGCTCCATACAGGGGGCCAGAGACAATGAGCAGTTCTTC. It codes for CASSSIQGARDNEQFF. The V and J genes are TRBV7-9 and TRBJ2-1, with 9 bases aligning to TRBD1. The CDR3 contains 16 residues. Looked up from germline, CDR1 is SEHNR and CDR2 is FQNEAQ (reference sequence). The V segment lost 4 bases and the J segment 5 bases; nucleotides outside the gene matches: 9.

This clone was recorded a few times. This CDR3 reads CASSLLPSGGAGEQFF. DNA of the CDR3: TGTGCCAGCAGTCTACTCCCTAGCGGGGGGGCAGGTGAGCAGTTCTTC. V and J are TRBV6-6 and TRBJ2-1; 12 bases are a match to TRBD2. The CDR3 is 16 amino acids. Trimming removed 5 bases from V and 9 bases from J; junction bases left unmatched: 11. Germline V gives CDR1 MNHNY, CDR2 SVGAGI (reference sequence).

The chain employs TRBV9 and TRBJ1-6; tentative D call: TRBD1 (6 bases). Germline V gene sequence: CDR1 SGDLS, CDR2 YYNGEE. Trimming pared 4 bases from V and 10 bases from J, leaving 18 bases between. This CDR3 is built from 15 residues. As DNA, the CDR3 is TGTGCCAGCAGCCCCATACAGGGATCAGGATCACCCCTCCACTTT. Protein sequence: CASSPIQGSGSPLHF.

V and J are TRBV12-3 or TRBV12-4 and TRBJ1-1; D perhaps matches TRBD1 (6 bases). The germline V and J ends were trimmed by 7 bases and 0 bases, with 9 bases remaining between them. The CDR3 contains 13 residues. CDR3 protein: CASTDSMNTEAFF. As DNA, the CDR3 is TGTGCCAGCACGGACAGCATGAACACTGAAGCTTTCTTT.

On this clone: A junction boundary mismatches the germline segment, possibly from a read error. V usage is TRBV7-6 and J usage is TRBJ2-3, with D perhaps TRBD1 (6 bases). CDR3 length: 15 residues. Germline V lookup: CDR1 SGHVS, CDR2 FNYEAQ. CDR3 sequence: CASTLTGFPTDTQYF. The CDR3 bases are TGTGCCAGCACCTTAACAGGGTTCCCCACAGATACGCAGTATTTT.

V and J are TRBV3-1 (or the pseudogene TRBV3-2) and TRBJ2-7; TRBD2 matches 12 bases. V lost 3 bases and J lost 12; bases outside the gene matches: 24. The V gene's germline CDR1 is LGHDT and CDR2 YNNKEL (reference sequence). This CDR3 comprises 19 residues. CDR3 sequence: CASSQQPTSRLAGDPPGYF. The CDR3 region has the DNA TGTGCCAGCAGCCAGCAGCCAACCTCCAGACTAGCGGGGGATCCTCCTGGGTACTTC.

The V and J genes are TRBV5-1 and TRBJ1-1; tentatively, D is TRBD1 (6 bases). Germline V gene sequence: CDR1 SGHRS, CDR2 YFSETQ. The CDR3 is 14 amino acids. V was shortened by 2 bases and J by 3 bases, with 11 bases between the two germline ends. CDR3 protein: CASSFPGADTEAFF. In DNA form, the CDR3 reads TGCGCCAGCAGCTTTCCAGGGGCTGACACTGAAGCTTTCTTT.

This rearrangement joins TRBV7-9 to TRBJ2-1, with D possibly matching TRBD2 (6 bases). V was trimmed by 8 bases and J by 6 bases, leaving 11 bases between them. This CDR3 is 12 amino acids long. Germline CDR1 SEHNR, CDR2 FQNEAQ (reference sequence). The CDR3 DNA reads TGTGCCAGCGCCCTGGGGGGCAATGAGCAGTTCTTC. Encoded protein: CASALGGNEQFF.

This rearrangement joins TRBV29-1 to TRBJ2-2; 7 nucleotides align to TRBD1. V was clipped by 5 bases and J by 3 bases; unmatched bases: 3. CDR3 length: 13 amino acids. The germline CDR1 and CDR2 sequences are SQVTM and ANQGSEA. Here the CDR3 reads CSVLTGDTGELFF. CDR3 nucleotide sequence: TGCAGCGTTCTAACAGGGGACACCGGGGAGCTGTTTTTT.

The CDR3 loop is CASRGGGYSSYNEQFF. For the CDR3, the DNA is TGTGCCAGCAGGGGCGGGGGTTACAGCTCCTACAATGAGCAGTTCTTC. The chain is built from TRBV7-2 and TRBJ2-1; 7 positions agree with TRBD2. V shed 6 bases, J shed 0 bases, and the junction held 8 bases outside the gene matches. This CDR3 is 16 amino acids long. Germline V gene lookup returns CDR1 SGHTA and CDR2 FQGNSA.

The gene calls are TRBV6-2 or TRBV6-3 and TRBJ2-7, with 8 bases that match TRBD1. From germline, CDR1 is MNHEY and CDR2 SVGEGT. The junction had 14 bases not matched to a gene; V was cut back by 6 bases and J by 10 bases. This CDR3 is built from 14 residues. CDR3 in amino acids: CASSDRQGPQGQYF. The CDR3 region has the DNA TGTGCCAGCAGCGACAGACAGGGGCCCCAGGGCCAGTACTTC.

The chain uses TRBV7-9 and TRBJ1-4; D not resolved. V was shortened by 5 bases and J by 4 bases, with 17 bases between the two germline ends. Germline assignment: CDR1 SEHNR and CDR2 FQNEAQ (reference sequence). The CDR3 length is 16 residues. CDR3: CASSPFPREDNEKLFF. The DNA of the CDR3 is TGTGCCAGCAGCCCTTTTCCCCGGGAGGATAATGAAAAACTGTTTTTT.

The chain has TRBV6-5 and TRBJ2-3; D is possibly TRBD2 (5 bases). Germline loops: CDR1 MNHEY, CDR2 SVGAGI. V lost 2 bases, J lost 6 bases, and 12 bases lay in between. The length of the CDR3 is 14 residues. CDR3 region: CASSYGLASDTQYF. CDR3 sequence (DNA): TGTGCCAGCAGTTACGGGCTAGCTTCCGATACGCAGTATTTT.